This T cell receptor (beta chain) emerged from a study of T cell changes during pregnancy in multiple sclerosis. Some clones are missing from TCRdb's copy, which holds only in-frame ones; the method was immunoSEQ multiplex PCR. Of about 89,000 clones in the sample, approximately 95% are singletons; the top ten hold more than 1.5%. Germline-derived CDR1 and CDR2 are SGHRS and YFSETQ. This CDR3 contains 16 residues. V was pared by 2 bases and J by 4 bases, with 11 bases of the junction left unmatched. The clonotype was recovered from a female donor in good health, enrolled as a control in a pregnancy study. The chain combines TRBV5-1 with TRBJ2-5, with 7 bases lining up with TRBD1. The sample in question was peripheral blood, obtained after pregnancy. The CDR3 nucleotides read TGCGCCAGCAGCTTTAACAGGGGTGCGGTACCAGAGACCCAGTACTTC. Amino acids: CASSFNRGAVPETQYF.